Following are 18 T cell receptor beta chains from one sample sequenced in a study of healthy donors' naive CD4 and CD8 T cells. A linear amplification protocol produced the TCR libraries from 500 ng of total RNA. Each CDR3 protein is one row after TCRdb ran MiXCR on the reads. This sample has around 180,000 distinct CDR3 sequences, with around three quarters found just once. Specimen: naive CD4+ and CD8+ T cells sorted from blood, pooled from several donors. These receptors came from a pool of human donors in good health; the sample pools cells from several healthy donors.

V and J are TRBV11-2 and TRBJ2-7; 11 positions match TRBD2. The CDR3 totals 15 residues. V shed 1 base, J shed 6 bases, and the junction held 5 bases outside the gene matches. Per the germline V gene, CDR1 is SGHAT and CDR2 is FQNNGV. The CDR3 protein is CASSLALAGVSEQYF. CDR3 nucleotides: TGTGCCAGCAGCTTAGCACTAGCGGGAGTATCCGAGCAGTACTTC.

The rearrangement joins TRBV5-4 to TRBJ2-1; 13 bases are a match to TRBD2. The CDR3 is 16 residues long. V lost 0 bases and J lost 4; bases outside the gene matches: 1. The germline gives CDR1 SGHNT, CDR2 YYREEE (reference sequence). CDR3 sequence reads: CASSLEGLAGYNEQFF. CDR3 sequence (DNA): TGTGCCAGCAGCTTGGAGGGACTAGCGGGATACAATGAGCAGTTCTTC. Full variable domain (remainder filled in from reference TRBV5-4 and TRBJ2-1): ETGVTQSPTHLIKTRGQQVTLRCSSQSGHNTVSWYQQALGQGPQFIFQYYREEENGRGNFPPRFSGLQFPNYSSELNVNALELDDSALYLCASSLEGLAGYNEQFFGPGTRLTVL.

This clonotype was seen only once. This rearrangement joins TRBV21-1 to TRBJ1-1. TRBV21-1 is noted as a pseudogene. CDR3 length equals 11 residues. CDR3 region: CASSKQASGFF. The CDR3 nucleotides are TGTGCCAGCAGCAAACAGGCCTCGGGCTTCTTT.

The chain links TRBV18 to TRBJ1-1; D perhaps matches TRBD1 (5 bases). Deletions cut 0 bases from V and 5 bases from J, with 16 bases between. This CDR3 is 16 amino acids long. Germline V gene data show CDR1 as KGHSH and CDR2 as LQKENI. CDR3 nucleotide sequence: TGTGCCAGCTCACCACCGCCGAACAGGCCGGAGACTGAAGCTTTCTTT. Residues: CASSPPPNRPETEAFF.

The V call is TRBV19, the J call TRBJ2-6; D is unclear. The germline gives CDR1 LNHDA, CDR2 SQIVND (reference sequence). The CDR3 consists of 15 residues. V was shortened by 10 bases and J by 0 bases, with 13 bases between the two germline ends. The chain's CDR3 is CATASGPSGANVLTF. DNA for the CDR3: TGTGCCACCGCCAGTGGCCCCTCTGGGGCCAACGTCCTGACTTTC. The variable domain in full, with the rest retrieved from reference TRBV19 and TRBJ2-6, is DGGITQSPKYLFRKEGQNVTLSCEQNLNHDAMYWYRQDPGQGLRLIYYSQIVNDFQKGDIAEGYSVSREKKESFPLTVTSAQKNPTAFYLCATASGPSGANVLTFGAGSRLTVL.

The rearrangement joins TRBV4-1 to TRBJ2-3; 7 nucleotides match TRBD1. The CDR3 is 14 residues long. Germline loops: CDR1 MGHRA, CDR2 YSYEKL. V lost 0 bases to trimming and J lost 3 bases; unmatched junction nucleotides: 0. This chain's CDR3 is CASSQEQGTDTQYF. The CDR3 nucleotides read TGCGCCAGCAGCCAAGAACAGGGGACAGATACGCAGTATTTT.

The V and J genes are TRBV7-8 and TRBJ2-7; TRBD1 agrees at 8 bases. The CDR3 loop spans 14 amino acids. CDR1 is SGHVS and CDR2 is FQNEAQ in the germline V gene. The J segment lost 6 bases and the V segment lost 6 bases, leaving 10 bases of the junction unmatched. CDR3 bases: TGTGCCAGCAGGCAGAACAGGGGGAGATCCGAGCAGTACTTC. Translation: CASRQNRGRSEQYF.

This rearrangement joins TRBV19 to TRBJ1-1; tentatively, D is TRBD1 (5 bases). This CDR3 contains 15 residues. The germline V gene encodes CDR1 LNHDA and CDR2 SQIVND (reference sequence). Trimming shortened V by 2 bases and J by 1 base, and 11 bases separated the two germline ends. The CDR3 DNA sequence: TGTGCCAGTAGTATAATAGCGCAGGGGAACACTGAAGCTTTCTTT. It specifies CASSIIAQGNTEAFF.

This clonotype occurred a few times. This chain links TRBV29-1 with TRBJ2-5; either TRBD1 or TRBD2 may supply D (5 bases each). CDR1 and CDR2 from the germline V gene are SQVTM and ANQGSEA. The CDR3 totals 12 residues. V was clipped by 8 bases and J by 0 bases, with 10 bases between them. The CDR3 DNA is TGCAGCTTCCGAGGGGACCAAGAGACCCAGTACTTC. Translated: CSFRGDQETQYF. Drawing the rest from reference TRBV29-1 and TRBJ2-5, the complete variable domain is SAVISQKPSRDICQRGTSLTIQCQVDSQVTMMFWYRQQPGQSLTLIATANQGSEATYESGFVIDKFPISRPNLTFSTLTVSNMSPEDSSIYLCSFRGDQETQYFGPGTRLLVL.

This sequence joins TRBV19 and TRBJ2-7; perhaps TRBD1 as D (6 bases). The germline V and J ends were trimmed by 7 bases and 5 bases, with 21 bases remaining between them. The CDR3 loop spans 15 amino acids. Per the germline V gene, CDR1 is LNHDA and CDR2 is SQIVND (reference sequence). The CDR3 nucleotides read TGTGCCAGTAACCCGGGGAGCAGGGGCCCCCACGAGCAGTACTTC. Translated, it gives CASNPGSRGPHEQYF. Drawing the rest from reference TRBV19 and TRBJ2-7, the complete variable domain is DGGITQSPKYLFRKEGQNVTLSCEQNLNHDAMYWYRQDPGQGLRLIYYSQIVNDFQKGDIAEGYSVSREKKESFPLTVTSAQKNPTAFYLCASNPGSRGPHEQYFGPGTRLTVT.

The chain couples TRBV19 to TRBJ2-5; D ambiguous. The CDR3 extends over 13 amino acids. The V and J ends lost 6 bases and 7 bases respectively, with 15 bases between them. Germline V gene lookup returns CDR1 LNHDA and CDR2 SQIVND (reference sequence). Here the CDR3 reads CASSRADVVTQYF. In DNA form, the CDR3 reads TGTGCCAGTAGCCGGGCCGACGTGGTGACCCAGTACTTC.

This clonotype has just a few counts. The rearrangement uses TRBV29-1 and TRBJ2-1, with 10 bases fitting TRBD2. CDR1 and CDR2 (germline): SQVTM, ANQGSEA. The CDR3 has 12 amino acids. Losses at the gene ends were 6 bases for V and 8 bases for J; bases not matched to a gene: 4. CDR3 residues: CSVSSGRDEQFF. The DNA for the CDR3 is TGCAGCGTCTCTAGCGGGAGAGATGAGCAGTTCTTC.

V usage is TRBV19 and J usage is TRBJ1-2; 9 bases match TRBD1. CDR3 size: 17 residues. V lost 7 bases to trimming and J lost 2 bases; unmatched junction nucleotides: 14. The germline CDR1 and CDR2 sequences are LNHDA and SQIVND (reference sequence). The CDR3 protein is CASNYPGQGAVNYGYTF. DNA of the CDR3: TGTGCCAGTAATTACCCGGGACAGGGCGCTGTGAACTATGGCTACACCTTC. The complete variable domain, with remaining parts taken from reference TRBV19 and TRBJ1-2, reads DGGITQSPKYLFRKEGQNVTLSCEQNLNHDAMYWYRQDPGQGLRLIYYSQIVNDFQKGDIAEGYSVSREKKESFPLTVTSAQKNPTAFYLCASNYPGQGAVNYGYTFGSGTRLTVV.

This clonotype has just one count. This chain joins TRBV19 and TRBJ2-1; D is tentatively TRBD1 or TRBD2 (5 bases each). V was clipped by 7 bases and J by 5 bases, with 18 bases between them. From germline, CDR1 is LNHDA and CDR2 SQIVND (reference sequence). CDR3 length: 15 residues. CDR3: CASTYSGTGHNEQFF. The CDR3, as DNA: TGTGCCAGTACCTATTCAGGGACCGGCCACAATGAGCAGTTCTTC.

The chain employs TRBV5-6 and TRBJ2-7; no clear D gene. CDR1 is SGHDT and CDR2 is YYEEEE in the germline V gene. V lost 2 bases and J lost 3, with 15 bases in between. The CDR3 sequence is 15 residues long. This chain's CDR3 is CASSLLQNPHYEQYF. The CDR3 coding sequence is TGTGCCAGCAGCTTACTTCAGAATCCCCACTACGAGCAGTACTTC.

This chain connects TRBV29-1 to TRBJ2-1; 8 nucleotides line up with TRBD1. The CDR3 totals 13 residues. Losses at the gene ends were 5 bases for V and 7 bases for J; bases not matched to a gene: 7. Germline loops: CDR1 SQVTM, CDR2 ANQGSEA. Written as DNA, the CDR3 is TGCAGCGTTTCCAGACAGGGGCTAAATGAGCAGTTCTTC. Translation: CSVSRQGLNEQFF.

The V gene is TRBV5-5, the J gene TRBJ2-3; 10 nucleotides agree with TRBD2. The ends lost 0 bases at V and 6 bases at J; junction bases unmatched: 7. The CDR3 loop spans 16 amino acids. Germline V gene lookup returns CDR1 SGHKS and CDR2 YYEKEE (reference sequence). CDR3 sequence: CASSLGPSGSSDTQYF. In nucleotides, the CDR3 is TGTGCCAGCAGCTTGGGACCTAGCGGGAGTAGCGATACGCAGTATTTT.

The CDR3 sequence is CASSPSPGQKNTEAFF. The CDR3 region has the DNA TGTGCCAGCTCACCGTCCCCGGGACAGAAGAACACTGAAGCTTTCTTT. J is TRBJ1-1 and V is TRBV18; 7 bases align to TRBD1. The length of the CDR3 is 16 residues. Trimming at V came to 3 bases and at J to 1 base, leaving 8 bases not matched to a gene. The germline V gene has CDR1 KGHSH and CDR2 LQKENI.